A single sample is the source of the 8 T cell receptor beta chains below, sequenced in a study of patients and donors after allogeneic stem cell transplantation. TCRdb redid the calling of the RT-PCR reads with MiXCR, one entry per CDR3 protein. The sample has 190,000 or so distinct CDR3 sequences; 41% are singletons. Sequencing was carried out using blood, either unsorted or a sorted T cell fraction (not recorded which). These receptors all come from a human donor who was either an allogeneic HSCT recipient or a stem cell or donor lymphocyte infusion donor (not recorded which). It is not recorded whose cells these are; they may come from a transplant donor.

To note about this clonotype: Compared with germline, one end of the junction differs, possibly owing to a read error. The chain couples TRBV6-6 to TRBJ1-2, with D uncertain. The CDR3 length is 13 residues. From germline, CDR1 is MNHNY and CDR2 SVGAGI (reference sequence). CDR3 in DNA: TGTGCCAGCACTTACCAGACCCTCTATGGCTACACCTTC. It specifies CASTYQTLYGYTF.

The chain uses TRBV6-2 or TRBV6-3 and TRBJ2-7, with TRBD1 as a possible D gene (6 bases). This CDR3 spans 18 amino acids. The V end lost 0 bases, the J end lost 1 base, and 19 bases lay between the germline ends. CDR1 and CDR2 (germline): MNHEY, SVGEGT. The CDR3 loop reads CASSYSRPPGHISYEQYF. In DNA, the CDR3 is TGTGCCAGCAGTTACTCGAGGCCACCGGGACATATTTCCTACGAGCAGTACTTC.

This clonotype was counted a single time. V and J are TRBV12-3 or TRBV12-4 and TRBJ1-1; D is unclear. The CDR3 spans 14 residues. V lost 7 bases to trimming and J lost 1 base, with 13 bases between them. The CDR3 nucleotides are TGTGCCAGCACTGTCCTCGGACGGAACACTGAAGCTTTCTTT. This gives the protein CASTVLGRNTEAFF.

This rearrangement joins TRBV24-1 to TRBJ2-1; D unclear. V shed 6 bases and J shed 2 bases, with 7 bases lying between them. The V gene's germline CDR1 is KGHDR and CDR2 SFDVKD. The length of the CDR3 is 13 residues. CDR3 loop: CATSTVPYNEQFF. The CDR3 DNA reads as TGTGCCACCAGTACAGTACCCTACAATGAGCAGTTCTTC.

This rearrangement joins TRBV10-3 to TRBJ2-7, with D hard to call. Germline loops: CDR1 ENHRY, CDR2 SYGVKD. V was shortened by 0 bases and J by 7 bases, with 10 bases between the two germline ends. The CDR3 is 13 amino acids. CDR3 coding DNA: TGTGCCATCAGTGAGTCGACGGGCAGGGAGCAGTACTTC. It is translated as CAISESTGREQYF.

CDR3 residues: CASSFRLAGGKGVHEQYF. In nucleotides, the CDR3 is TGTGCCAGCAGTTTTAGGCTAGCGGGAGGTAAGGGCGTCCACGAGCAGTACTTC. The chain links TRBV28 to TRBJ2-7; 11 positions agree with TRBD2. Germline lookup yields CDR1 MDHEN and CDR2 SYDVKM. The V segment lost 3 bases and the J segment 5 bases; nucleotides outside the gene matches: 15. The CDR3 has 18 amino acids.

The CDR3 DNA sequence: TGTGCCAGCAGTTTATTGGGGGTCGGGTATGGCTACACCTTC. It encodes CASSLLGVGYGYTF. The chain carries TRBV27 and TRBJ1-2; maybe TRBD1 (5 bases). The V end lost 1 base, the J end lost 5 bases, and 11 bases lay between the germline ends. The CDR3 is 14 residues long. Germline V CDR1 and CDR2: MNHEY, SMNVEV (reference sequence).

The CDR3 DNA is TGTGCCAGCAGCGTAGCCAGCGGGGGACCCCGCGGGGTCACAGATACGCAGTATTTT. Its protein is CASSVASGGPRGVTDTQYF. The chain links TRBV9 to TRBJ2-3; the match to TRBD2 covers 8 bases. In germline, CDR1 is SGDLS, CDR2 YYNGEE. Trimming cost V 0 bases and J 2 bases; bases outside gene matches: 14. This CDR3 contains 19 residues.